This T cell receptor beta chain derives from a study of shared clonotypes between healthy human individuals. Study information: Every donor yielded three CD4 naive, three CD4 memory, two CD8 naive and one CD8 memory plate.

The V gene lost 4 bases and the J gene lost 0 bases, with 15 bases spanning the gap. Germline lookup yields CDR1 LNHDA and CDR2 SQIVND (reference sequence). There are 17 residues in the CDR3. Remarks on this clone: Its matching antigen is unknown.

Study-level results: Several donors held about 5.1% of naive CD4 clonotypes in common.

In the naive CD8 group, cells lacked CD45RO and were positively selected for CCR7, so terminally differentiated effector memory CD45RA+ cells were left out. Replicate PCRs from sorted subsets contained approximately 190 ng DNA, which is roughly 30,000 T cell genomes. The data were produced by immunoSEQ multiplex PCR, yet TCRdb's version contains in-frame clones alone and is incomplete. The data hold some 1,900,000 clones, with roughly 95% observed a single time. Input material: naive CD8+ T cells sorted from blood. The chain couples TRBV19 to TRBJ1-4; D is undetermined. The clonotype comes from a man aged 18 to 35 in good health. The CDR3: CASSRYETEATNEKLFF. The CDR3 nucleotides are TGTGCCAGTAGTAGATATGAGACCGAGGCAACTAATGAAAAACTGTTTTTT.